This T cell receptor (beta chain) came from a study of preoperative IRX-2 immunotherapy in early breast cancer. This clone came up a few times. Some clones are missing from TCRdb's copy, which holds only in-frame ones; the method was immunoSEQ multiplex PCR. The sample shows around 34,000 clones, about four fifths of them seen only once. Treatment described: preoperative locoregional IRX-2 cytokine immunotherapy. This phase Ib study tested locoregional IRX-2 cytokine immunotherapy given before surgery. Trimming cost V 9 bases and J 3 bases; bases outside gene matches: 6. The CDR3 sequence is 14 residues long. Germline V gives CDR1 MNHGY, CDR2 SAAAGT.

This receptor was taken from a human donor with breast cancer. The source was lymph node tissue, collected from a patient treated with IRX-2 immunotherapy. The rearrangement uses TRBV6-8 and TRBJ2-2, with 8 bases lining up with TRBD2. CDR3 bases: TGTGCCAGTTACGGGAGGGCGTACACCGGGGAGCTGTTTTTT. As protein: CASYGRAYTGELFF.